These T cell receptor beta chains were read from a single sample in a study of T-cell memory formation after mild COVID-19. TCRdb processed the 5' RACE reads anew with MiXCR; each CDR3 protein has one entry. The sample holds about 560,000 distinct CDR3 sequences, over 15% seen once. Sequencing input: PBMCs or a T cell subset sorted from them (not recorded which). All receptors come from an adult woman who had mild COVID-19 (a few samples of this study predate the infection). Cell type and time point are not known. The CDR3 runs from the conserved cysteine through the conserved F or W. A D gene is named only where the DNA matches it firmly. Expanded clones get a size class; other rows say once, few or many, or leave the size out.

j_call clone_size cdr3_length v_call d_call cdr3_aa cdr3_nt
TRBJ2-7 NA 16 TRBV7-9 TRBD1 CASSLAMGQHYYEQYF TGTGCCAGCAGCTTAGCGATGGGACAGCACTACTACGAGCAGTACTTC
TRBJ2-3 NA 14 TRBV29-1 TRBD2 CSVVSGGATDTQYF TGCAGCGTTGTTAGCGGGGGGGCCACAGATACGCAGTATTTT
TRBJ2-5 NA 14 TRBV7-6 NA CASSFTSYQETQYF TGTGCCAGCAGCTTTACGAGCTATCAAGAGACCCAGTACTTC
TRBJ1-2 NA 14 TRBV21-1 NA CASSKGQAKGGYTF TGTGCCAGCAGCAAGGGCCAGGCGAAGGGTGGCTACACCTTC
TRBJ1-1 NA 14 TRBV14 NA CASSRQGLGTEAFF TGTGCCAGCAGCCGTCAGGGGTTAGGAACTGAAGCTTTCTTT
TRBJ2-1 NA 17 TRBV19 NA CASSIRARGATYNEQFF TGTGCCAGTAGTATACGGGCCCGGGGGGCTACCTACAATGAGCAGTTCTTC
TRBJ2-3 NA 15 TRBV14 NA CASSQDRAFTDTQYF TGTGCCAGCAGCCAAGACAGGGCCTTCACAGATACGCAGTATTTT
TRBJ1-2 NA 15 TRBV6-4 NA CASREDSFFAYGYTF TGTGCCAGCAGGGAAGACTCATTCTTCGCCTATGGCTACACCTTC
TRBJ1-6 NA 17 TRBV5-4 NA CASSSRLMGRNNSPLHF TGTGCCAGCAGCTCCCGTTTGATGGGACGGAATAATTCACCCCTCCACTTT
TRBJ2-7 few 12 TRBV29-1 TRBD1 CSVWTGAYEQYF TGCAGCGTTTGGACAGGTGCCTACGAGCAGTACTTC
TRBJ1-5 NA 16 TRBV7-9 TRBD1 CASSSPGTGGSQPQHF TGTGCCAGCAGCTCACCCGGGACAGGGGGGAGTCAGCCCCAGCATTTT
TRBJ1-5 few 18 TRBV7-7 NA CASSFLSDLLGGNQPQHF TGTGCCAGCAGCTTTCTCTCGGACCTTCTTGGGGGCAATCAGCCCCAGCATTTT
TRBJ1-2 NA 15 TRBV19 TRBD1 CASSTRQGNNYGYTF TGTGCCAGTAGTACCAGACAGGGAAATAACTATGGCTACACCTTC
TRBJ1-5 many 13 TRBV7-2 NA CASSLRGNQPQHF TGTGCCAGCAGCTTAAGGGGCAATCAGCCCCAGCATTTT
TRBJ1-4 NA 16 TRBV3-1 NA CASSQGSGGYFGKLFF TGTGCCAGCAGCCAAGGGTCCGGGGGGTACTTCGGAAAACTGTTTTTT
TRBJ2-5 NA 15 TRBV7-8 NA CASSPPASNGQTQYF TGTGCCAGCAGCCCTCCGGCCTCCAACGGGCAGACCCAGTACTTC
TRBJ2-2 few 15 TRBV5-1 NA CASRPGPPNTGELFF TGCGCCAGCAGGCCGGGACCCCCGAACACCGGGGAGCTGTTTTTT
TRBJ2-3 once 17 TRBV15 TRBD2 CATSRDLVGGATDTQYF TGTGCCACCAGCAGAGACCTTGTCGGGGGGGCTACAGATACGCAGTATTTT
TRBJ2-1 NA 12 TRBV6-5 TRBD1 CASEGAGNEQFF TGTGCGAGTGAGGGGGCAGGTAATGAGCAGTTCTTC
TRBJ2-3 many 12 TRBV5-1 NA CASSLGRDTQYF TGTGCCAGCAGCTTAGGGAGGGATACGCAGTATTTT
TRBJ2-1 few 13 TRBV7-7 TRBD1 CASSRDRGREQFF TGTGCTAGCAGCCGAGACAGGGGACGTGAGCAGTTCTTC
TRBJ2-2 few 15 TRBV20-1 NA CSARGLLPHTGELFF TGCAGTGCTAGAGGACTCCTACCTCACACCGGGGAGCTGTTTTTT
TRBJ2-4 NA 13 TRBV27 TRBD1 CASSLTGVNIQYF TGTGCCAGCAGTTTGACAGGGGTCAACATTCAGTACTTC
TRBJ2-2 NA 13 TRBV15 NA CATSRLGTGELFF TGTGCCACCAGCAGGCTAGGCACCGGGGAGCTGTTTTTT
TRBJ2-7 many 15 TRBV6-2/TRBV6-3 TRBD1 CASNDRDRYSYEQYF TGTGCCAGCAATGACCGGGACAGATACTCCTACGAGCAGTACTTC
TRBJ1-3 NA 15 TRBV12-3/TRBV12-4 NA CASSLNLGTGNTIYF TGTGCCAGCAGTTTAAATCTGGGGACTGGAAACACCATATATTTT
TRBJ2-3 few 13 TRBV10-3 TRBD2 CAISESGADTQYF TGTGCCATCAGTGAGAGCGGGGCAGATACGCAGTATTTT
TRBJ2-3 NA 14 TRBV9 NA CASSVDGFTDTQYF TGTGCCAGCAGCGTAGACGGTTTCACAGATACGCAGTATTTT
TRBJ1-1 few 13 TRBV12-3/TRBV12-4 NA CASSLGSPSEAFF TGTGCCAGCAGTTTAGGCAGCCCCTCTGAAGCTTTCTTT
TRBJ2-3 few 12 TRBV20-1 TRBD1 CSGDRGTDTQYF TGCAGTGGAGACAGGGGCACAGATACGCAGTATTTT
TRBJ2-7 NA 12 TRBV29-1 TRBD1 CSVLTGTYEQYF TGCAGCGTGCTGACAGGGACCTACGAGCAGTACTTC
TRBJ1-1 few 14 TRBV11-2 NA CASSLVGPHTEAFF TGTGCCAGCAGCTTAGTAGGGCCGCACACTGAAGCTTTCTTT
TRBJ2-5 few 14 TRBV12-3/TRBV12-4 NA CASTDRYQGETQYF TGTGCCAGCACAGACAGGTACCAAGGAGAGACCCAGTACTTC
TRBJ1-5 NA 16 TRBV25-1 TRBD1 CASSKGSGQGNQPQHF TGTGCCAGCAGTAAAGGCTCGGGACAGGGTAATCAGCCCCAGCATTTT
TRBJ2-1 many 11 TRBV15 NA CATSSRNEQFF TGTGCCACCAGTAGCAGGAATGAGCAGTTCTTC
TRBJ2-3 NA 14 TRBV5-1 TRBD1 CASSNDRGSDTQYF TGCGCCAGCAGCAATGACAGGGGTTCAGATACGCAGTATTTT
TRBJ2-3 NA 14 TRBV10-3 NA CAISDPGVVDTQYF TGTGCCATCAGTGACCCAGGGGTCGTAGATACGCAGTATTTT
TRBJ1-2 NA 15 TRBV15 NA CATSGRTAFRDGYTF TGTGCCACCAGCGGACGGACCGCGTTCCGGGATGGCTACACCTTC
TRBJ1-1 NA 14 TRBV20-1 TRBD1 CSARSTGINTEAFF TGCAGTGCTAGGTCGACAGGGATAAACACTGAAGCTTTCTTT
TRBJ1-2 few 16 TRBV6-5 NA CASSYGSGAWVSGYTF TGTGCCAGCAGCTACGGTTCGGGGGCGTGGGTATCGGGCTACACCTTC
TRBJ1-1 few 14 TRBV5-1 TRBD1 CASSPRGANTEAFF TGCGCCAGCAGCCCCAGGGGGGCCAACACTGAAGCTTTCTTT
TRBJ2-7 many 15 TRBV12-3/TRBV12-4 TRBD2 CASSSGGGTTYEQYF TGTGCCAGCAGTTCGGGCGGGGGGACCACCTACGAGCAGTACTTC
TRBJ1-1 NA 15 TRBV29-1 NA CSVDSPGQTNTEAFF TGCAGCGTTGATAGTCCCGGACAAACGAACACTGAAGCTTTCTTT
TRBJ2-1 few 15 TRBV24-1 NA CATSGVEGVVGEQFF TGTGCCACCAGTGGGGTCGAGGGGGTCGTCGGGGAGCAGTTCTTC
TRBJ2-1 few 12 TRBV5-6 TRBD2 CASSLGRGDQFF TGTGCCAGCAGCTTGGGGCGGGGGGACCAGTTCTTC
TRBJ2-2 NA 14 TRBV24-1 NA CATGTPPSSGELFF TGTGCCACCGGGACTCCTCCAAGTAGCGGGGAGCTGTTTTTT
TRBJ2-7 NA 17 TRBV3-1 TRBD1 CASSQASSGTVGYEQYF TGTGCCAGCAGCCAAGCTTCGTCCGGGACAGTTGGATACGAGCAGTACTTC
TRBJ1-3 NA 15 TRBV7-9 TRBD1 CASSPTGVGGNTIYF TGTGCCAGCAGCCCGACAGGGGTAGGAGGAAACACCATATATTTT
TRBJ2-7 NA 17 TRBV25-1 TRBD2 CASSVNSGTSGAYEQYF TGTGCCAGCAGTGTCAACTCCGGGACTAGCGGCGCTTACGAGCAGTACTTC
TRBJ1-3 many 17 TRBV7-4 NA CASSLFNGQRSGNTIYF TGTGCCAGCAGCTTATTCAACGGACAGCGCTCTGGAAACACCATATATTTT
TRBJ1-3 NA 16 TRBV9 NA CASSVGGSRSGNTIYF TGTGCCAGCAGCGTAGGGGGAAGTCGCTCTGGAAACACCATATATTTT
TRBJ2-7 few 12 TRBV20-1 NA CSATRRVYEQYF TGCAGTGCTACCCGGCGGGTTTACGAGCAGTACTTC
TRBJ1-6 few 15 TRBV30 NA CAWTQEVPTNSPLHF TGTGCCTGGACACAGGAGGTTCCAACGAATTCACCCCTCCACTTT
TRBJ1-1 NA 15 TRBV5-1 TRBD1 CASSLWDRRNTEAFF TGCGCCAGCAGCTTATGGGACAGGCGGAACACTGAAGCTTTCTTT
TRBJ1-1 NA 16 TRBV5-6 TRBD1 CASSSLGGQFTTEAFF TGCGCCAGCAGCTCACTGGGGGGACAGTTTACCACTGAAGCTTTCTTT
TRBJ1-3 NA 18 TRBV9 NA CASSVGPPGGGAGNTIYF TGTGCCAGCAGCGTAGGTCCCCCGGGAGGAGGCGCTGGAAACACCATATATTTT
TRBJ1-2 NA 13 TRBV5-1 NA CASSLNTGYGYTF TGCGCCAGCAGCTTGAATACAGGCTATGGCTACACCTTC
TRBJ2-1 many 13 TRBV27 TRBD1 CASSLTGVGEQFF TGTGCCAGCAGTTTAACAGGGGTTGGTGAGCAGTTCTTC
TRBJ2-1 NA 18 TRBV3-1 TRBD2 CASSQASGLAIRGNEQFF TGTGCCAGCAGCCAAGCCTCGGGACTAGCTATACGGGGCAATGAGCAGTTCTTC
TRBJ2-7 many 14 TRBV5-1 NA CASSSLSETYEQYF TGCGCCAGCAGCTCCCTCAGCGAGACCTACGAGCAGTACTTC